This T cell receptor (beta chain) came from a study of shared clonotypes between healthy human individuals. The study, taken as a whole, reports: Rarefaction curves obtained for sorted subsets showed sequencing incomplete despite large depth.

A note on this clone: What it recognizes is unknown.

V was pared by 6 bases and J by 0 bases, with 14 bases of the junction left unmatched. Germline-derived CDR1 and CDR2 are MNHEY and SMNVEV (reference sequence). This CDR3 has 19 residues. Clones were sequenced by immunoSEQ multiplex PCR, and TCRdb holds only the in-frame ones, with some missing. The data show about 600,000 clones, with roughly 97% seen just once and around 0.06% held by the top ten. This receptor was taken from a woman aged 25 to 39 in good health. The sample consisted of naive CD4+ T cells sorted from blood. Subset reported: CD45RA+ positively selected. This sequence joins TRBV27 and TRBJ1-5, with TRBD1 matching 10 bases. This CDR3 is CASSPLGGGTGDSNQPQHF. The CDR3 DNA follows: TGTGCCAGCAGCCCATTGGGGGGTGGGACAGGGGATAGCAATCAGCCCCAGCATTTT.